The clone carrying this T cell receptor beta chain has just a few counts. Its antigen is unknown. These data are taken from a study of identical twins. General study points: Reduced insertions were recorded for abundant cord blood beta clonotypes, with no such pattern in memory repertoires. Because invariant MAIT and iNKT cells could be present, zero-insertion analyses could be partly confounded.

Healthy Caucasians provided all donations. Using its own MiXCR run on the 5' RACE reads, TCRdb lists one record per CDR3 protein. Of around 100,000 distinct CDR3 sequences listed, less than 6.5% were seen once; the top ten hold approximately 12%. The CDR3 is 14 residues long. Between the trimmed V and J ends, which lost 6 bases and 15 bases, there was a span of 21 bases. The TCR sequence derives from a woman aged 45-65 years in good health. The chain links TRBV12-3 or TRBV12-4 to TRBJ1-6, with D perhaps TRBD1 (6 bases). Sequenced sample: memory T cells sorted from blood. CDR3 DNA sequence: TGTGCCAGCAGGTCCGGGACACGGGAGGGAAGCCTCCACTTT. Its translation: CASRSGTREGSLHF.